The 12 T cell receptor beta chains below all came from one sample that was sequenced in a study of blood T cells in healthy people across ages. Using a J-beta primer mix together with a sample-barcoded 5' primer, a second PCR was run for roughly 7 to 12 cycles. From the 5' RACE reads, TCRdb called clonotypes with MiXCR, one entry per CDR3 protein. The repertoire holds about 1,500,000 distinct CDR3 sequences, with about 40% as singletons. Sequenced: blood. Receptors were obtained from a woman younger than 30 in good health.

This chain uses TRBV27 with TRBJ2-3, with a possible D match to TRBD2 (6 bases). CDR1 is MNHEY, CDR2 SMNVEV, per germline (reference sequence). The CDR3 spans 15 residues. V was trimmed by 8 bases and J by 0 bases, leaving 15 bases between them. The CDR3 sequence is CASAHGGTSTDTQYF. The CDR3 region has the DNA TGTGCCAGCGCCCATGGGGGGACTAGCACAGATACGCAGTATTTT.

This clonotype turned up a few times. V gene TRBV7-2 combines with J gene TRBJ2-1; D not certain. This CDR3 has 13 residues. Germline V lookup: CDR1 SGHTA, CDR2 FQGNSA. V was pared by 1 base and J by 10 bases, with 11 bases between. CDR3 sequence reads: CASSLEPPREQFF. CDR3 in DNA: TGTGCCAGCAGCTTAGAACCGCCCAGGGAGCAGTTCTTC.

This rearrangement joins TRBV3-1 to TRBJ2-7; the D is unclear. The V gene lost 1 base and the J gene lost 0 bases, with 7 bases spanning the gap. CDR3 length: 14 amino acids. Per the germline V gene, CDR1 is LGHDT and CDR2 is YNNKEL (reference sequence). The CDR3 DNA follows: TGTGCCAGCAGCCAAGGGCCGAGCTCCTACGAGCAGTACTTC. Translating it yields CASSQGPSSYEQYF.

Here the CDR3 reads CASSYGTSGDSYNEQFF. CDR3 bases: TGTGCCAGCAGCTACGGGACTAGCGGGGATTCCTACAATGAGCAGTTCTTC. The chain is built from TRBV6-6 and TRBJ2-1; 13 nucleotides align to TRBD2. Germline values: CDR1 MNHNY, CDR2 SVGAGI (reference sequence). CDR3 length: 17 amino acids. J lost 1 base, V lost 6 bases, and 6 bases had no gene match.

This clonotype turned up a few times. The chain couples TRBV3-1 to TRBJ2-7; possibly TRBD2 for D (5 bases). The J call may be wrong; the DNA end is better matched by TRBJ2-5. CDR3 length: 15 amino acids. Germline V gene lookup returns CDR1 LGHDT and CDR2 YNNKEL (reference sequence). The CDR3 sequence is CASSQDLHPGETQYF. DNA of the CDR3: TGTGCCAGCAGCCAAGATCTCCATCCGGGGGAGACCCAGTACTTC.

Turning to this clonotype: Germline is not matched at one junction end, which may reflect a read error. The CDR3 bases are TGTGCCAGCAGCTCGCGGGGAGATACGCTGTATTTT. Protein: CASSSRGDTLYF. The genes are TRBV7-6 and TRBJ2-3; tentatively, D is TRBD2 (6 bases). Germline-derived CDR1 and CDR2 are SGHVS and FNYEAQ. The CDR3 is 12 residues long.

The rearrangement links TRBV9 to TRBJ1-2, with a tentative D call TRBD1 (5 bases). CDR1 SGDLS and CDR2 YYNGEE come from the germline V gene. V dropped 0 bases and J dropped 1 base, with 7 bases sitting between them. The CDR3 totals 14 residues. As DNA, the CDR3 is TGTGCCAGCAGCGTAGGGGGGATTAACTATGGCTACACCTTC. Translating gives CASSVGGINYGYTF.

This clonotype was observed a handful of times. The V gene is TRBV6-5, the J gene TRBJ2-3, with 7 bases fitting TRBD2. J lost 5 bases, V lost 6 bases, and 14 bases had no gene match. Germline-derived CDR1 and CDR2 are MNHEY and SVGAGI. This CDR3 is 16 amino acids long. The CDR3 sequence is CASRPIQRGGGDTQYF. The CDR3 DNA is TGTGCCAGCAGACCCATTCAGCGGGGAGGCGGAGATACGCAGTATTTT.

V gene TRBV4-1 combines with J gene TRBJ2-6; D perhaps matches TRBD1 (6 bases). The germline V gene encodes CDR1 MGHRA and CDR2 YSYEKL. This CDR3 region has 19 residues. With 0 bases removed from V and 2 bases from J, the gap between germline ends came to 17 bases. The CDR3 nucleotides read TGCGCCAGCAGCCAAGAGCAGGGGAGCGAATGGGCTGGGGCCAACGTCCTGACTTTC. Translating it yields CASSQEQGSEWAGANVLTF.

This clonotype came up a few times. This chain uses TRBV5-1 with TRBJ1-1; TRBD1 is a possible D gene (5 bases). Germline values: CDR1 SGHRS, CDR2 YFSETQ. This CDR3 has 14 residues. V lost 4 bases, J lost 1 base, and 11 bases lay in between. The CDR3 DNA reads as TGCGCCAGCAGCGCCCTCCAGGGGAACACTGAAGCTTTCTTT. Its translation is CASSALQGNTEAFF.

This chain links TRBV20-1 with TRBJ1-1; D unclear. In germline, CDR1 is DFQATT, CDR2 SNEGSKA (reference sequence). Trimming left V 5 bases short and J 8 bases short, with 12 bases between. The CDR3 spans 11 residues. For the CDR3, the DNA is TGCAGTGCTGCAGGACTGGCGGAAGCTTTCTTT. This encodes CSAAGLAEAFF.

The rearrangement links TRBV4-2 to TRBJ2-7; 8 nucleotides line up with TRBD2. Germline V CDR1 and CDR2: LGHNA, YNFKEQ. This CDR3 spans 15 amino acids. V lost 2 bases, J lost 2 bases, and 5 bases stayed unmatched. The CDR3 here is CASSQTRGGPYEQYF. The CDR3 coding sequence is TGTGCCAGCAGCCAAACCCGCGGGGGGCCCTACGAGCAGTACTTC.